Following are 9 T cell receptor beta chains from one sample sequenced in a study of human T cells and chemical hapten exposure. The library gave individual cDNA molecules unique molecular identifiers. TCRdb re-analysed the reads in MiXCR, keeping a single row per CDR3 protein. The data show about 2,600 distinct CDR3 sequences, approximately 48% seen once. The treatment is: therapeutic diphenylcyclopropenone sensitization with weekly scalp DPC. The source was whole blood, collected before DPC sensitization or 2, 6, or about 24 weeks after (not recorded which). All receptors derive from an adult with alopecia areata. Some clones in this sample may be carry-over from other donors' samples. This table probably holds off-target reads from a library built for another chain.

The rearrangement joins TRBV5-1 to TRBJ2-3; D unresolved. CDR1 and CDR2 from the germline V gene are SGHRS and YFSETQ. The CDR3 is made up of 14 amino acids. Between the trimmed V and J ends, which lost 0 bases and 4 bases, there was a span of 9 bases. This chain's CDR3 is CASSLVQAADTQYF. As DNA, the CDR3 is TGCGCCAGCAGCTTGGTTCAGGCGGCAGATACGCAGTATTTT.

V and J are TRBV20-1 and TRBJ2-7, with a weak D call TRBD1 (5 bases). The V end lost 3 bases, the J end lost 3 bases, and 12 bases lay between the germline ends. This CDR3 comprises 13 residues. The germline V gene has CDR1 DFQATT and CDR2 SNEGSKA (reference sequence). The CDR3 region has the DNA TGCAGTGCTAGCTCGACAGTTAACTACGAGCAGTACTTC. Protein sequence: CSASSTVNYEQYF.

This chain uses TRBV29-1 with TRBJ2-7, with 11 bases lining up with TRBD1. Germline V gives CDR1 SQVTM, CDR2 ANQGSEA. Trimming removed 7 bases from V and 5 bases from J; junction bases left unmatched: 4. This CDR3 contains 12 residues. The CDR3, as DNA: TGCAGCGCGGACAGGGGGCGGAACGAGCAGTACGTC. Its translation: CSADRGRNEQYV.

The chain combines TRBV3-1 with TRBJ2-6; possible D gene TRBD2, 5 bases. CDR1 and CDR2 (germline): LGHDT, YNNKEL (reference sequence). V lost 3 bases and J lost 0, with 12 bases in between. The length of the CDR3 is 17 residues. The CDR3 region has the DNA TGTGCCAGCAGCCACGACGGACTCCTCTCTGGGGCCAACGTCCTGACTTTC. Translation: CASSHDGLLSGANVLTF.

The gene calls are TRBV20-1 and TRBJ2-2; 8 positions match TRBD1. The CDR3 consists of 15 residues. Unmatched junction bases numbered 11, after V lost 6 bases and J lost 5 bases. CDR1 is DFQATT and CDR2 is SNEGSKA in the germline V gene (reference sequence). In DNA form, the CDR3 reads TGCAGTGCCAAGAGCCCAGGGGGCAGGACCGGGGAGCTGTTTTTT. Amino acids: CSAKSPGGRTGELFF.

CDR3 region: CASTRTGAGTEAFF. The CDR3 DNA sequence: TGTGCCAGCACCAGGACAGGGGCAGGGACTGAAGCTTTCTTT. The V call is TRBV7-9, the J call TRBJ1-1, with 9 bases fitting TRBD1. CDR1 is SEHNR, CDR2 FQNEAQ, per germline (reference sequence). The CDR3 runs 14 residues. With 7 bases clipped from V and 5 bases from J, the junction kept 8 bases outside the gene matches.

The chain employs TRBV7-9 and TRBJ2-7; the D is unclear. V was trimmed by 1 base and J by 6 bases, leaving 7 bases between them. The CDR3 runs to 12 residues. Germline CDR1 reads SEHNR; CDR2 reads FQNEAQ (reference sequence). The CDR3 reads CASSLVLGEQYF. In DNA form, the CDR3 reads TGTGCCAGCAGCTTAGTGCTCGGCGAGCAGTACTTC.

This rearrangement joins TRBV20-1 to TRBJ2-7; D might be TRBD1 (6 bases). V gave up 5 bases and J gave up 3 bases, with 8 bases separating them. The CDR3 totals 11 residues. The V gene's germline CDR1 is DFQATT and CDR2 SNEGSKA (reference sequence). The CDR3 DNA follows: TGCAGTGCTTCGGACAGCTACGAGCAGTACGTC. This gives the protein CSASDSYEQYV.

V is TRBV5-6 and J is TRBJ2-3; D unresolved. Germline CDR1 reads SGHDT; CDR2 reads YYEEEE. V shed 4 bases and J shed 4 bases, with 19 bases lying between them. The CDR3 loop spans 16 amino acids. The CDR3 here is CASSTTWSAGPDTQYF. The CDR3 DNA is TGTGCCAGCAGCACAACGTGGAGTGCCGGCCCAGATACGCAGTATTTT.